Presented here are 9 T cell receptor beta chains from one specimen sequenced in a study of blood T cell repertoires in COVID-19. Assay: immunoSEQ multiplex PCR; the TCRdb copy retains only in-frame clones and omits some. The profile covers under 15,000 clones, with 85% appearing a single time and around 5.6% taken by the ten largest. The specimen was peripheral blood. The receptor source for this set is a human donor in a cohort sampled during active COVID-19.

This clone was recorded once. This chain joins TRBV7-3 and TRBJ2-5, with unresolved D. The germline V gene has CDR1 SGHTA and CDR2 FQGTGA. This CDR3 has 15 residues. V was clipped by 0 bases and J by 1 base, with 9 bases between them. The CDR3 nucleotides read TGTGCCAGCAGCTTAACCCGAGAGCCCCAAGAGACCCAGTACTTC. It specifies CASSLTREPQETQYF.

J is TRBJ2-3 and V is TRBV2; TRBD2 matches at 10 bases. The germline V gene has CDR1 SNHLY and CDR2 FYNNEI. J was trimmed by 2 bases and V by 8 bases; bases with no gene match: 7. The CDR3 length is 15 residues. This CDR3 is CASSWTSGLTDTQYF. CDR3 bases: TGTGCCAGCTCCTGGACTAGCGGCCTCACAGATACGCAGTATTTT.

CDR3 DNA: TGTGCCAGCAACCCCGAAGGCAGGGCCTCCTACGAGCAGTACTTC. It yields the protein CASNPEGRASYEQYF. The gene calls are TRBV6-5 and TRBJ2-7; possibly TRBD1 for D (5 bases). V was cut by 7 bases and J by 0 bases, with 16 bases left in between. The CDR3 has 15 residues. Germline CDR1 and CDR2: MNHEY and SVGAGI.

The chain combines TRBV18 with TRBJ2-1, with 11 nucleotides matching TRBD2. Germline V lookup: CDR1 KGHSH, CDR2 LQKENI. V lost 3 bases to trimming and J lost 9 bases; unmatched junction nucleotides: 10. There are 16 residues in the CDR3. The CDR3 sequence is CASSPNSGREDSEQFF. As DNA, the CDR3 is TGTGCCAGCTCACCCAATAGCGGGAGGGAGGATTCTGAGCAGTTCTTC.

The chain has TRBV30 and TRBJ1-2, with no clear D. V was pared by 5 bases and J by 5 bases, with 15 bases between. The CDR3 loop spans 13 amino acids. CDR1 and CDR2 (germline): GTSNPN, SVGIG (reference sequence). The CDR3 here is CAWGRRAGYGYTF. In DNA, the CDR3 is TGTGCCTGGGGGAGGAGGGCGGGATATGGCTACACCTTC.

This clone was detected once. This chain connects TRBV5-1 to TRBJ2-5; TRBD2 might be the D (6 bases). The CDR3 has 15 amino acids. Germline V gene sequence: CDR1 SGHRS, CDR2 YFSETQ. V shed 0 bases and J shed 1 base, with 10 bases lying between them. The CDR3 loop is CASSLAGGTQETQYF. As DNA, the CDR3 is TGCGCCAGCAGCTTGGCCGGGGGAACCCAAGAGACCCAGTACTTC.

The rearrangement uses TRBV4-1 and TRBJ2-5, with D perhaps TRBD1 (5 bases). The germline V and J ends were trimmed by 11 bases and 1 base, with 11 bases remaining between them. The CDR3 spans 12 residues. From germline, CDR1 is MGHRA and CDR2 YSYEKL. CDR3 DNA: TGCGCCCGTCAGACAGTCCAAGAGACCCAGTACTTC. It yields the protein CARQTVQETQYF.

The rearrangement joins TRBV7-8 to TRBJ2-7, with D perhaps matching TRBD2 (5 bases). Germline V CDR1 and CDR2: SGHVS, FQNEAQ. V shed 4 bases and J shed 6 bases, with 13 bases lying between them. The CDR3 consists of 13 residues. The CDR3 protein is CASSSKTGIEQYF. DNA for the CDR3: TGTGCCAGCAGCTCCAAGACGGGAATCGAGCAGTACTTC.

This chain uses TRBV5-1 with TRBJ1-2; D uncertain. Trimming cost V 0 bases and J 4 bases, with 7 bases left between them. Germline CDR1 and CDR2: SGHRS and YFSETQ. CDR3 length equals 13 residues. CDR3 amino acids: CASSLDPVYGYTF. CDR3 nucleotides: TGCGCCAGCAGCTTGGATCCCGTCTATGGCTACACCTTC.